The sequence of this T cell receptor beta chain was determined in a study of blood T cell repertoires in COVID-19. The CDR3 runs 12 residues. CDR1 and CDR2 from the germline V gene are MNHEY and SVGEGT. Deletions cut 4 bases from V and 5 bases from J, with 6 bases between. The table came from immunoSEQ multiplex PCR; TCRdb's copy has only in-frame clones and leaves some out. The sample includes 98,000 or so clones, 60% to 85% of them seen just once. The sequencing sample was made of peripheral blood. This chain uses TRBV6-2 or TRBV6-3 with TRBJ1-5; D not resolved. The receptor was derived from a woman aged 40 to 55 with acute or convalescent COVID-19. The CDR3 spells CASSSGYQPQHF. CDR3 bases: TGTGCCAGCAGTTCGGGGTATCAGCCCCAGCATTTT.